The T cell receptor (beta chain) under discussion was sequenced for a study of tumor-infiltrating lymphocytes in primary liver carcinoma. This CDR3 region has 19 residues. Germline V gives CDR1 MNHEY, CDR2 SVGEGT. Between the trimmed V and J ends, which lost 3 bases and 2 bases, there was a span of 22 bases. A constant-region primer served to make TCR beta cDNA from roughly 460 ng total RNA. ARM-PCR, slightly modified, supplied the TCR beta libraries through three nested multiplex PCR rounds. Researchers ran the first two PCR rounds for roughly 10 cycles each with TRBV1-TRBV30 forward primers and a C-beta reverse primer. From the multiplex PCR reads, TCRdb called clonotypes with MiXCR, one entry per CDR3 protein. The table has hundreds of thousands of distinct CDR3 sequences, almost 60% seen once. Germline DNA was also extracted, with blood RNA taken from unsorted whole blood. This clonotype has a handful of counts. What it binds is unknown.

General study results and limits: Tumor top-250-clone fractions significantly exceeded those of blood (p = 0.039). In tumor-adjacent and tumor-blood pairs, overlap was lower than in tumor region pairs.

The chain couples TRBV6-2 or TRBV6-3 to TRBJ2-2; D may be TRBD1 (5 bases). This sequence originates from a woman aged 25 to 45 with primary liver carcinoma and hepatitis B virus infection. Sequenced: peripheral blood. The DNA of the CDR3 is TGTGCCAGCAGTTATCCACCCCAGGGATTCGCCATAAACACCGGGGAGCTGTTTTTT. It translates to CASSYPPQGFAINTGELFF.